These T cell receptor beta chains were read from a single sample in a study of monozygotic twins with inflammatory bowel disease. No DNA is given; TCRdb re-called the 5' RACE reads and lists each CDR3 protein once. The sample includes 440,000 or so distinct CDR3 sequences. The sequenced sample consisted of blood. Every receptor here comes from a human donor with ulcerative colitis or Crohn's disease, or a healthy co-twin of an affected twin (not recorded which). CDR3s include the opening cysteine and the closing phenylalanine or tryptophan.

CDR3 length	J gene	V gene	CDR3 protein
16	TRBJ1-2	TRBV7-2	CASSLGQGASLRGYTF
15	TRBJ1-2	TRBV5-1	CASSLAGRANYGYTF
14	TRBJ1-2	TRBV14	CASSPYREFYGYTF
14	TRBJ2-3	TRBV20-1	CSARIAGGPNTQYF
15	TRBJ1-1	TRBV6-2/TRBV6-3	CASSPNTGGVTEAFF
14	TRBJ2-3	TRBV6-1	CASSFSEGTDTQYF
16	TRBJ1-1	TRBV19	CASRPTTTDLNTEAFF
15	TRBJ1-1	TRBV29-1	CSVEGGQGGWTEAFF
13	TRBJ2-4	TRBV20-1	CSASPLAKNIQYF
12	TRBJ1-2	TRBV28	CAIGQGVTGYTF
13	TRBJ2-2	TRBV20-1	CSVYREGTGELFF
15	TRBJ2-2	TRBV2	CASSGDRTNTGELFF
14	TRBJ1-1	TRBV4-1	CASSLSLSDTEAFF
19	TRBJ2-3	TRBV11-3	CASSSLRGQIETSTDTQYF
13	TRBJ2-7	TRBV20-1	CSASRAPSYEQYF
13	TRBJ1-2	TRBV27	CASTGQGGRGYTF
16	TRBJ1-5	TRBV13	CASSLRGDSSNQPPHF
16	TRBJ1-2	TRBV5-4	CASSTPQEQRLRSYTF
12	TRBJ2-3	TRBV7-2	CASSSRTDTQYF
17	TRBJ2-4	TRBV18	CASSPPLGGEAKNIQYF
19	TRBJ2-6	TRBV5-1	CASSLGRQGGISGANVLTF
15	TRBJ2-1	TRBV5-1	CASSSPRIGGNEQFF
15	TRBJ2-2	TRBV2	CASSEVRTNTGELFF